The rows below give T cell receptor beta chains drawn from one sample of a study of T cell clones after liver transplantation. The assay was immunoSEQ multiplex PCR, and TCRdb's table has in-frame clones only and misses some. The sample yields some 59,000 clones, 60% to 80% seen once. Sequenced material: CD4+ T cells from blood, taken before liver transplant. These receptor sequences come from a human donor who received a liver transplant. Both conserved end residues are part of each CDR3. A D gene is named only where the DNA matches it firmly. Expanded clones are given a class, and other clones once, few, many or no size at all.

j_gene,abundance,v_gene,d_gene,CDR3nt,CDR3aa
TRBJ2-7,.,TRBV27,.,TGTGCCAGCAGTTTGTATGGGGCCTCCTACGAGCAGTACTTC,CASSLYGASYEQYF
TRBJ2-1,.,TRBV5-1,TRBD2,TGCGCCAGCCTTTTCTGGCTAGCGGGGGGGGAGAATGAGCAGTTCTTC,CASLFWLAGGENEQFF
TRBJ1-4,few,TRBV9,.,TGTGCCAGCAGCGTAAGGGGGAGTGCCTGGGATAAACTGTTTTTT,CASSVRGSAWDKLFF
TRBJ2-3,.,TRBV7-9,.,TGTGCCAGCAGCTTAGGACTGTCGACCGTTAGCACAGATACGCAGTATTTT,CASSLGLSTVSTDTQYF
TRBJ1-5,few,TRBV6-1,TRBD1,TGTGCCAGCACCCTCGGCAGGGGGGGCAATCAGCCCCAGCATTTT,CASTLGRGGNQPQHF
TRBJ2-7,.,TRBV27,.,TGTGCCAGCAGTAGGCAGGGGGGTTACGAGCAGTACTTC,CASSRQGGYEQYF
TRBJ2-7,once,TRBV7-3,TRBD1,TGTGCCAGCAGTCCCGGACAGGGAACCTACGAGCAGTACTTC,CASSPGQGTYEQYF
TRBJ2-1,.,TRBV25-1,.,TGTGCCAGATTCAGGAAGGAACTCGCCAGCGAGCAGTTCTTC,CARFRKELASEQFF
TRBJ1-5,.,TRBV28,TRBD1,TGTGCCAGCAGTTTAACGACAGGGTTTAATCAGCCCCAGCATTTT,CASSLTTGFNQPQHF
TRBJ1-6,.,TRBV5-6,.,TGTGCCAGCAGCCGTGGGACAATCTATAATTCACCCCTCCACTTT,CASSRGTIYNSPLHF
TRBJ2-4,.,TRBV28,TRBD1,TGTGCCAGCAGTTACCGGACAGGGGGTGCCAAAAACATTCAGTACTTC,CASSYRTGGAKNIQYF
TRBJ2-4,.,TRBV19,TRBD2,TGTGCCAGTAGTCGGACTAGCGTCTTAGCCAAAAACATTCAGTACTTC,CASSRTSVLAKNIQYF
TRBJ1-2,.,TRBV6-5,.,TGTGCCAGCAGCTTCACGGGCAGGGTGGATGGCTACACCTTC,CASSFTGRVDGYTF
TRBJ2-3,.,TRBV28,.,TGTGCCAGCAGTTCTGCGGTTACGCAGTATTTT,CASSSAVTQYF
TRBJ1-1,.,TRBV27,.,TGTGCCAGCAGTTCCTACAGGGACGCTGAAGCTTTCTTT,CASSSYRDAEAFF